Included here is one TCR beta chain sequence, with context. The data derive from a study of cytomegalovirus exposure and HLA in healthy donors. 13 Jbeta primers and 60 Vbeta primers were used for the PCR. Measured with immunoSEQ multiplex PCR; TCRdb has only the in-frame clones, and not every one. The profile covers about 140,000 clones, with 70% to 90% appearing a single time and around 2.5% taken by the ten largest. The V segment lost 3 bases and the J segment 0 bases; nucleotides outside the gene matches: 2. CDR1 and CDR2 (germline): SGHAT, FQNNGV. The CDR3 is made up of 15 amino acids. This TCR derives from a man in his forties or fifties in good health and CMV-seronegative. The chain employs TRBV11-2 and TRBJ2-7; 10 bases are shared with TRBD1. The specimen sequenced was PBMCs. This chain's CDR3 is CASSLGQGLSYEQYF. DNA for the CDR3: TGTGCCAGCAGCTTGGGACAGGGGCTCTCCTACGAGCAGTACTTC.